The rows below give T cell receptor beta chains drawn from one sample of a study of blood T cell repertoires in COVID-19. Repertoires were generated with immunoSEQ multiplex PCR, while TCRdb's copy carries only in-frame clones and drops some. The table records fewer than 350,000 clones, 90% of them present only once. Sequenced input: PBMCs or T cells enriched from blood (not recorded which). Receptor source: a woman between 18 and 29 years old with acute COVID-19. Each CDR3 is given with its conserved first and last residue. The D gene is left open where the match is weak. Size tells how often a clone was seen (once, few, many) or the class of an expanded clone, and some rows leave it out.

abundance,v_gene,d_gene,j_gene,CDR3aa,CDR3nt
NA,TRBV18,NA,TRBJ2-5,CASSPLSGNLAQYF,TGTGCCAGCTCACCTCTTTCCGGGAACTTGGCCCAGTACTTC
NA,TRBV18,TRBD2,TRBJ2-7,CASSPDGRRNEQYF,TGTGCCAGCTCACCGGACGGGAGGAGGAACGAGCAGTACTTC
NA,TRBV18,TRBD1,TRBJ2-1,CASHPGQYNEQFF,TGTGCCAGCCACCCGGGACAGTACAATGAGCAGTTCTTC
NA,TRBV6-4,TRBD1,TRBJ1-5,CASRSTGDSNQPQHF,TGTGCCAGCAGATCTACAGGGGATAGCAATCAGCCCCAGCATTTT
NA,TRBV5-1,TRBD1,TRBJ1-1,CASSYRQGKEYTEAFF,TGCGCCAGCAGCTACCGACAGGGTAAAGAGTACACTGAAGCTTTCTTT
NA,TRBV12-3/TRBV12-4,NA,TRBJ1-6,CASSFLSGSPLHF,TGTGCCAGCAGTTTCCTCAGTGGCTCACCCCTCCACTTT
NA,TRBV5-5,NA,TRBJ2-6,CASSLTAGANVLTF,TGTGCCAGCAGCTTAACAGCTGGGGCCAACGTCCTGACTTTC
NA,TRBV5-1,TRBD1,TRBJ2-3,CASGQGRRTDTQYF,TGCGCCAGCGGACAGGGACGAAGGACAGATACGCAGTATTTT
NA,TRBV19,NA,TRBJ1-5,CASSDSFNQPQHF,TGTGCCAGTAGCGACAGCTTCAATCAGCCCCAGCATTTT
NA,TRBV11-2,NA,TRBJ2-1,CASNGGHVYNEQFF,TGTGCCAGCAACGGGGGGCACGTCTACAATGAGCAGTTCTTC
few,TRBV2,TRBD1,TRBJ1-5,CASKMGQLNQPQHF,TGTGCCAGCAAAATGGGACAGTTAAATCAGCCCCAGCATTTT
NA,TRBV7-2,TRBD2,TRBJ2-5,CASRTGLAGFRRLETQYF,TGTGCCAGCAGAACGGGACTAGCGGGGTTCCGCCGCCTAGAGACCCAGTACTTC
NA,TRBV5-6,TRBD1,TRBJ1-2,CASSPGTGVRYGYTF,TGTGCCAGCAGCCCCGGGACAGGGGTAAGGTATGGCTACACCTTC
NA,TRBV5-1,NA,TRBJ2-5,CASSPARSGVPETQYF,TGCGCCAGCAGCCCTGCGAGATCAGGCGTCCCGGAGACCCAGTACTTC
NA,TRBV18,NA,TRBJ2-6,CASSPPGVSGANVLTF,TGTGCCAGCTCACCCCCGGGGGTCTCTGGGGCCAACGTCCTGACTTTC
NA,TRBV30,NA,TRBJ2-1,CAWSVERRWYNEQFF,TGTGCCTGGAGTGTGGAGCGGAGGTGGTACAATGAGCAGTTCTTC
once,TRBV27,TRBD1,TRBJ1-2,CASSLSRQGLNYGYTF,TGTGCCAGCAGTTTATCACGACAGGGACTGAACTATGGCTACACCTTC
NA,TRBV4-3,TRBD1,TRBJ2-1,CASSPGTAIYNEQFF,TGCGCCAGCAGCCCAGGGACAGCAATTTACAATGAGCAGTTCTTC
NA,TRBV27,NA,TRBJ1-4,CASSPGTANEKLFF,TGTGCCAGCAGTCCCGGTACGGCTAATGAAAAACTGTTTTTT
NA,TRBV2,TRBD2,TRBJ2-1,CASGGLAGVSEQFF,TGTGCCAGCGGCGGACTAGCGGGAGTCTCTGAGCAGTTCTTC
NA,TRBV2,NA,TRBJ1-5,CASSVTAALSNQPQHF,TGTGCCAGCAGTGTCACAGCGGCCCTCAGCAATCAGCCCCAGCATTTT
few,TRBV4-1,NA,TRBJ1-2,CASSRVRTPANYGYTF,TGCGCCAGCAGCCGCGTGAGGACACCCGCTAACTATGGCTACACCTTC
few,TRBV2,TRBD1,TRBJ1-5,CARSTGRNQPQHF,TGTGCCAGGTCGACAGGGCGCAATCAGCCCCAGCATTTT
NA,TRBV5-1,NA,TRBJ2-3,CASSLGGGAPDTQYF,TGCGCCAGCAGCTTAGGGGGAGGGGCACCAGATACGCAGTATTTT
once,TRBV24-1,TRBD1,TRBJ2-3,CATSDWTGCLTDTQYF,TGTGCCACCAGTGATTGGACAGGTTGCCTCACAGATACGCAGTATTTT
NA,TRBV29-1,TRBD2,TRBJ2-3,CSGRLAGADTQYF,TGCAGCGGCCGACTAGCGGGGGCAGATACGCAGTATTTT
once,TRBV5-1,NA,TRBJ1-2,CASSVDRDYGYTF,TGCGCCAGCAGCGTCGACAGAGACTATGGCTACACCTTC
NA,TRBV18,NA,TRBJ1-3,CASSPPGGGGKSGNTIYF,TGTGCCAGCTCACCACCGGGTGGCGGCGGGAAATCTGGAAACACCATATATTTT
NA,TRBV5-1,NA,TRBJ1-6,CASSFDKGQALHF,TGCGCCAGCAGCTTCGATAAGGGACAAGCCCTCCACTTT
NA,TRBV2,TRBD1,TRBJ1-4,CASRRTGTTNEKLFF,TGTGCCAGCAGGAGGACAGGGACAACTAATGAAAAACTGTTTTTT
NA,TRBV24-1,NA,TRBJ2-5,CATSVGAQETQYF,TGTGCCACCAGTGTAGGGGCTCAAGAGACCCAGTACTTC
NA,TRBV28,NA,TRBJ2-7,CASSLLGGDEGQYF,TGTGCCAGCAGTTTGCTGGGGGGAGATGAAGGGCAGTACTTC
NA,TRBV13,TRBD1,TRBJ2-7,CASSEGAQGAHEQYF,TGTGCCAGCAGCGAGGGGGCACAGGGGGCCCACGAGCAGTACTTC
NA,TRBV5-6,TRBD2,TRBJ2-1,CASTTGPGLAAYEQFF,TGTGCCAGCACCACCGGACCGGGACTAGCGGCTTATGAGCAGTTCTTC
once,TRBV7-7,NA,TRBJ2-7,CASSLKLRSGSSYEQYF,TGTGCCAGCAGCTTAAAACTTCGGTCTGGTTCCTCCTACGAGCAGTACTTC
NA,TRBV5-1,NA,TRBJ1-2,CASSLGEGYGYTF,TGCGCCAGCAGCTTAGGGGAGGGCTATGGCTACACCTTC
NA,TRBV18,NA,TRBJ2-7,CASSPLLGGAGHEQYF,TGTGCCAGCTCACCACTTCTAGGGGGAGCCGGCCACGAGCAGTACTTC
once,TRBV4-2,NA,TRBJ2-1,CASSQDGGEQFF,TGTGCCAGCAGCCAAGATGGGGGGGAGCAGTTCTTC
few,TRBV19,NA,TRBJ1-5,CASSLNSNQPQHF,TGTGCCAGTAGTCTTAATAGCAATCAGCCCCAGCATTTT
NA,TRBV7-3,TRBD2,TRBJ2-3,CASSSSGLSSWSTDTQYF,TGTGCCAGCAGCTCCTCGGGACTATCGTCTTGGAGCACAGATACGCAGTATTTT